Listed below are T cell receptor beta chains from one sample, sequenced in a study of response to subunit inactivated influenza vaccine. Each CDR3 protein is one row after TCRdb ran MiXCR on the RT-PCR reads. This sample has some 300,000 distinct CDR3 sequences, with about 20% found just once. The sample was PBMCs from blood, taken approximately 20 months after vaccination. These receptors were taken from a man between 50 and 75 years old who received an inactivated influenza vaccine. Each CDR3 is given with its conserved first and last residue. The order of the fields is D gene, J gene, V gene, clone size, CDR3 protein, CDR3 DNA. D genes are given only for firm matches. The listing skips clone size in some rows; elsewhere it reads once, few, many or a size class.

D: .; J: TRBJ1-2; V: TRBV28; size: few; CDR3: CASRDDSNYGYTF; DNA: TGTGCCAGCAGGGATGACAGTAACTATGGCTACACCTTC
D: .; J: TRBJ2-3; V: TRBV29-1; size: .; CDR3: CSADLGLDTQYF; DNA: TGCAGCGCCGATCTAGGATTGGATACGCAGTATTTT
D: .; J: TRBJ2-7; V: TRBV5-1; size: .; CDR3: CASQLSSNSYEQYF; DNA: TGCGCCAGCCAGCTATCCAGTAACTCCTACGAGCAGTACTTC
D: .; J: TRBJ2-2; V: TRBV6-2/TRBV6-3; size: .; CDR3: CASRPIATGELFF; DNA: TGTGCCAGCAGGCCCATAGCTACCGGGGAGCTGTTTTTT
D: .; J: TRBJ1-2; V: TRBV12-3/TRBV12-4; size: few; CDR3: CASTRRGIDYGYTF; DNA: TGTGCCAGCACCCGGAGGGGTATTGACTATGGCTACACCTTC
D: TRBD2; J: TRBJ2-1; V: TRBV29-1; size: few; CDR3: CSVGRTSGNEQFF; DNA: TGCAGCGTTGGCCGGACTAGCGGGAATGAGCAGTTCTTC
D: .; J: TRBJ1-2; V: TRBV7-2; size: .; CDR3: CASSLYRQAAGYTF; DNA: TGTGCCAGCAGCCTATACAGACAGGCCGCTGGCTACACCTTC
D: TRBD1; J: TRBJ2-3; V: TRBV12-3/TRBV12-4; size: .; CDR3: CASSLRTGIDTQYF; DNA: TGTGCCAGCAGTTTAAGGACAGGGATAGATACGCAGTATTTT
D: .; J: TRBJ2-5; V: TRBV5-1; size: once; CDR3: CASALTYETQYF; DNA: TGCGCCAGCGCACTTACATACGAGACCCAGTACTTC
D: .; J: TRBJ2-6; V: TRBV14; size: few; CDR3: CASSRGGLRFSGANVLTF; DNA: TGTGCCAGCAGCAGGGGGGGACTTAGGTTCTCTGGGGCCAACGTCCTGACTTTC
D: .; J: TRBJ1-2; V: TRBV20-1; size: .; CDR3: CSARSGLNGYTF; DNA: TGCAGTGCTAGGTCCGGCCTGAATGGCTACACCTTC
D: .; J: TRBJ1-1; V: TRBV28; size: few; CDR3: CASSLLGEAFF; DNA: TGTGCCAGCAGTTTATTAGGTGAAGCTTTCTTT
D: .; J: TRBJ1-1; V: TRBV16; size: .; CDR3: CASSQRHEAFF; DNA: TGTGCCAGCAGCCAAAGGCACGAAGCTTTCTTT
D: TRBD1; J: TRBJ2-7; V: TRBV6-1; size: .; CDR3: CASTSDRVDEQYF; DNA: TGTGCCAGCACCTCCGACAGGGTCGACGAGCAGTACTTC
D: .; J: TRBJ2-1; V: TRBV6-2/TRBV6-3; size: .; CDR3: CASRKRAPYNEQFF; DNA: TGTGCCAGCAGAAAGCGGGCCCCCTACAATGAGCAGTTCTTC
D: .; J: TRBJ2-2; V: TRBV12-3/TRBV12-4; size: .; CDR3: CASSSLLWQGNTGELFF; DNA: TGTGCCAGCAGCTCCCTCCTTTGGCAGGGAAACACCGGGGAGCTGTTTTTT
D: .; J: TRBJ1-6; V: TRBV12-3/TRBV12-4; size: many; CDR3: CASSSSISYNSPLHF; DNA: TGTGCCAGCAGTTCGAGTATCTCCTATAATTCACCCCTCCACTTT
D: .; J: TRBJ2-3; V: TRBV29-1; size: few; CDR3: CSVAPSGDTQYF; DNA: TGCAGCGTTGCACCTTCTGGGGATACGCAGTATTTT
D: .; J: TRBJ1-1; V: TRBV19; size: .; CDR3: CASSGRRMNTEAFF; DNA: TGTGCCAGTAGCGGACGGAGAATGAACACTGAAGCTTTCTTT
D: .; J: TRBJ2-5; V: TRBV28; size: .; CDR3: CASSGQGPQETQYF; DNA: TGTGCCAGCAGTGGGCAGGGTCCACAAGAGACCCAGTACTTC
D: .; J: TRBJ1-4; V: TRBV7-2; size: few; CDR3: CASSPGTRTEKLFF; DNA: TGTGCCAGCAGCCCCGGGACGAGAACTGAAAAACTGTTTTTT
D: TRBD2; J: TRBJ2-1; V: TRBV12-3/TRBV12-4; size: many; CDR3: CASSLAGGSYNEQFF; DNA: TGCGCCAGCAGCTTGGCGGGAGGTTCCTACAATGAGCAGTTCTTC
D: .; J: TRBJ2-7; V: TRBV18; size: .; CDR3: CASSPPQGRSSYEQYF; DNA: TGTGCCAGCTCACCCCCGCAGGGTAGGAGTTCCTACGAGCAGTACTTC
D: .; J: TRBJ2-1; V: TRBV7-6; size: .; CDR3: CASSDTWGEQFF; DNA: TGTGCCAGCAGCGACACGTGGGGTGAGCAGTTCTTC
D: .; J: TRBJ2-7; V: TRBV29-1; size: .; CDR3: CSVETEANYEQYF; DNA: TGCAGCGTTGAAACGGAGGCTAACTACGAGCAGTACTTC
D: .; J: TRBJ2-3; V: TRBV24-1; size: once; CDR3: CATSDLTSTDTQYF; DNA: TGTGCCACCAGTGATTTAACTAGCACAGATACGCAGTATTTT
D: .; J: TRBJ2-1; V: TRBV11-2; size: .; CDR3: CASSLDLLFGEQFF; DNA: TGTGCCAGCAGCTTAGATCTTCTGTTCGGTGAGCAGTTCTTC
D: TRBD1; J: TRBJ1-2; V: TRBV11-2; size: .; CDR3: CASSFTGTGGRANYGYTF; DNA: TGTGCCAGCAGCTTTACCGGGACAGGGGGTCGCGCTAACTATGGCTACACCTTC
D: TRBD2; J: TRBJ2-1; V: TRBV3-1; size: few; CDR3: CASSQAALAGSYNEQFF; DNA: TGTGCCAGCAGCCAAGCGGCGCTAGCGGGCTCCTACAATGAGCAGTTCTTC
D: TRBD1; J: TRBJ1-2; V: TRBV11-2; size: few; CDR3: CASSPGLIGQGTNYGYTF; DNA: TGTGCCAGCAGCCCGGGTCTCATCGGACAGGGTACTAACTATGGCTACACCTTC
D: .; J: TRBJ1-2; V: TRBV7-6; size: many; CDR3: CASSPGQIANYGYTF; DNA: TGTGCCAGCAGCCCTGGACAGATAGCTAACTATGGCTACACCTTC
D: .; J: TRBJ1-3; V: TRBV7-2; size: many; CDR3: CASSLARPFTGARNAIYF; DNA: TGTGCCAGCAGCTTAGCGCGTCCCTTCACGGGGGCTCGAAACGCCATATATTTT
D: TRBD2; J: TRBJ2-3; V: TRBV28; size: .; CDR3: CASSLGRESDTQYF; DNA: TGTGCCAGCAGTTTAGGGCGGGAGTCCGATACGCAGTATTTT
D: .; J: TRBJ1-4; V: TRBV14; size: few; CDR3: CASSLLQNEKLFF; DNA: TGTGCCAGCAGCCTTCTTCAAAATGAAAAACTGTTTTTT
D: .; J: TRBJ2-7; V: TRBV7-9; size: few; CDR3: CASIWGQGGIYEQYF; DNA: TGTGCCAGCATCTGGGGGCAGGGGGGTATCTACGAGCAGTACTTC
D: TRBD1; J: TRBJ1-1; V: TRBV7-9; size: .; CDR3: CASSLTGTGHTEAFF; DNA: TGTGCCAGCAGCTTAACCGGGACAGGACACACTGAAGCTTTCTTT
D: TRBD1; J: TRBJ1-1; V: TRBV20-1; size: .; CDR3: CSASQGAESTEAFF; DNA: TGCAGTGCTAGCCAGGGGGCAGAGAGCACTGAAGCTTTCTTT